The subject of this entry is one T cell receptor beta chain. The data originate from a study of control samples from healthy donors and cancer patients. Data came from immunoSEQ multiplex PCR; TCRdb stores just in-frame clones and leaves some out. The data contain around 180,000 clones, about 91% of them singletons. The V gene end was trimmed by 4 bases and the J gene end by 7 bases; junction bases not matched to a gene: 4. Germline V lookup: CDR1 SGDLS, CDR2 YYNGEE. The CDR3 sequence is 14 residues long. This clonotype originated in a woman in her thirties in good health. The chain recombines TRBV9 with TRBJ2-7, with 14 bases that match TRBD2. The specimen sequenced was blood. CDR3 bases: TGTGCCAGCAGCACCGGACTAGCGGGAGGTGAGCAGTACTTC. Protein sequence: CASSTGLAGGEQYF.